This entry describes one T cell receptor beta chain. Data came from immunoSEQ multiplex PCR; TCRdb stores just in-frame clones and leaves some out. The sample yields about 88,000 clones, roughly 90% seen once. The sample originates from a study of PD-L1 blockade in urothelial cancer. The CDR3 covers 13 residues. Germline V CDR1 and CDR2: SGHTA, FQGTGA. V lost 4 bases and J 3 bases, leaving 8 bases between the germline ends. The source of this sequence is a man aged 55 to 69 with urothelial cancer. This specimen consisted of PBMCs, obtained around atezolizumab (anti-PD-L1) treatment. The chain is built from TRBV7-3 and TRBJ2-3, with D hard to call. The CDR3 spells CASSYTATDTQYF. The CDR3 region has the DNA TGTGCCAGCAGCTATACAGCAACAGATACGCAGTATTTT.